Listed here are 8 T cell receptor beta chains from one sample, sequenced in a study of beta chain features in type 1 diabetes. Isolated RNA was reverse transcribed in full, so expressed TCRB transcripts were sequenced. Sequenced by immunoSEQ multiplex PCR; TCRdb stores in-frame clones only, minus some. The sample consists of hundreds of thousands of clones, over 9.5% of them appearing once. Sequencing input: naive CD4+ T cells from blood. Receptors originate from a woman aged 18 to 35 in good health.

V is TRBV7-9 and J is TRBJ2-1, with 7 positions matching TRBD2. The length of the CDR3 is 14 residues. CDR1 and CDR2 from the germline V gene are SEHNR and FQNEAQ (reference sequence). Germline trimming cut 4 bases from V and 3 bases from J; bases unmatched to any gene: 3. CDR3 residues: CASSSLASYNEQFF. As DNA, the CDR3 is TGTGCCAGCAGCTCACTAGCGAGCTACAATGAGCAGTTCTTC.

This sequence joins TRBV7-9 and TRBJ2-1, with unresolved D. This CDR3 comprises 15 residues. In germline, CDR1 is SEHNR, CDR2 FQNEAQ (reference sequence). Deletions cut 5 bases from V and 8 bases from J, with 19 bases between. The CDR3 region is CASSPAQLSTDEQFF. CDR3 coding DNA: TGTGCCAGCAGCCCCGCGCAGTTGTCGACCGATGAGCAGTTCTTC.

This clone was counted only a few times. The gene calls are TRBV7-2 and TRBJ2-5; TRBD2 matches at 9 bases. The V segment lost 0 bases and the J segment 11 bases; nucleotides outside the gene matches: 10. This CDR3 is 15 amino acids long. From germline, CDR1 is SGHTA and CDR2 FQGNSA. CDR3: CASSLALAGVEEQYF. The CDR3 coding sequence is TGTGCCAGCAGCTTAGCTTTAGCGGGAGTAGAAGAGCAGTACTTC. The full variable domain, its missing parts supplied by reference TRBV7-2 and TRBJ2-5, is GAGVSQSPSNKVTEKGKDVELRCDPISGHTALYWYRQSLGQGLEFLIYFQGNSAPDKSGLPSDRFSAERTGGSVSTLTIQRTQQEDSAVYLCASSLALAGVEEQYFGPGTRLLVL.

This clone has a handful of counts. CDR3 residues: CASSVRQTIDTQYF. DNA for the CDR3: TGTGCCAGCAGTGTAAGACAGACTATCGATACGCAGTATTTT. The chain recombines TRBV2 with TRBJ2-3; D tentatively reads TRBD1 or TRBD2 (5 bases each). Trimming took 4 bases from V and 6 from J, leaving 14 bases between them. Germline CDR1 SNHLY, CDR2 FYNNEI. The CDR3 consists of 14 residues.

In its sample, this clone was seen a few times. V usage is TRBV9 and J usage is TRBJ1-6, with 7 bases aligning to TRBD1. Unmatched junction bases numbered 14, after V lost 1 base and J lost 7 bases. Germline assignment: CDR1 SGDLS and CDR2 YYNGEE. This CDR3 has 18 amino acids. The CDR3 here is CASSVRPARTGDNSPLHF. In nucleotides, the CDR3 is TGTGCCAGCAGCGTACGCCCTGCCCGGACAGGTGACAATTCACCCCTCCACTTT.

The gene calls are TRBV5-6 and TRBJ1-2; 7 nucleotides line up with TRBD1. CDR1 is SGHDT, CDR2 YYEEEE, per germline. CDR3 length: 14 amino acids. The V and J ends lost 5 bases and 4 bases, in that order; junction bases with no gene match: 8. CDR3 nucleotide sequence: TGTGCCAGCAGTAAGTGGGGACAGCCCTATGGCTACACCTTC. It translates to CASSKWGQPYGYTF. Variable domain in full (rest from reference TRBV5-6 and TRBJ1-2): DAGVTQSPTHLIKTRGQQVTLRCSPKSGHDTVSWYQQALGQGPQFIFQYYEEEERQRGNFPDRFSGHQFPNYSSELNVNALLLGDSALYLCASSKWGQPYGYTFGSGTRLTVV.

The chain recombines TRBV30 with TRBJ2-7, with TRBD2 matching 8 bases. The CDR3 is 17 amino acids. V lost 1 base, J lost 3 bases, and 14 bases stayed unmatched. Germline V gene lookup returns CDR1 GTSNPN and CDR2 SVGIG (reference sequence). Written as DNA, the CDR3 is TGTGCCTGGAGTGAGATTGTGGCGGGGGGAAAATTCTACGAGCAGTACGTC. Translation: CAWSEIVAGGKFYEQYV.

CDR3 region: CASSYPGLAQETQYF. The CDR3 DNA sequence: TGCGCCAGCAGCTACCCGGGACTAGCACAAGAGACCCAGTACTTC. This chain joins TRBV4-1 and TRBJ2-5; 9 positions match TRBD2. The CDR3 has 15 residues. The V gene end was trimmed by 5 bases and the J gene end by 2 bases; junction bases not matched to a gene: 6. The germline CDR1 and CDR2 sequences are MGHRA and YSYEKL.